Presented here are 4 T cell receptor beta chains from one specimen sequenced in a study of T cell responses to AZD1222 COVID-19 vaccine. This table comes from immunoSEQ multiplex PCR, and its TCRdb copy is limited to in-frame clones, with some not included. The table records 120,000 to 150,000 clones, nearly 90% of them present only once. The sequencing used peripheral blood, collected on day 0 of AZD1222 vaccination. These receptors were obtained from an adult in good health.

This clone was picked up one time. The J gene is TRBJ1-2, the V gene TRBV6-5; unclear D gene. Germline CDR1 reads MNHEY; CDR2 reads SVGAGI. V was pared by 6 bases and J by 2 bases, with 13 bases between. The CDR3 is 14 residues long. The CDR3 bases are TGTGCCAGCAGCCCAGTGGGCAGCAACTATGGCTACACCTTC. Translated: CASSPVGSNYGYTF.

This clone was seen a handful of times. The chain employs TRBV7-2 and TRBJ1-6; TRBD1 might be the D (5 bases). The CDR3 contains 15 residues. The germline V gene encodes CDR1 SGHTA and CDR2 FQGNSA. The ends were cut back, 5 bases at V and 7 bases at J, with 15 bases in the middle. The CDR3 protein is CASSNQGAPNSPLHF. In DNA form, the CDR3 reads TGTGCCAGCAGCAATCAGGGTGCCCCAAATTCACCCCTCCACTTT. Complete variable domain (other parts from reference TRBV7-2 and TRBJ1-6): GAGVSQSPSNKVTEKGKDVELRCDPISGHTALYWYRQSLGQGLEFLIYFQGNSAPDKSGLPSDRFSAERTGGSVSTLTIQRTQQEDSAVYLCASSNQGAPNSPLHFGNGTRLTVT.

The chain couples TRBV29-1 to TRBJ2-2, with 10 bases identical to TRBD2. This CDR3 region has 14 residues. Germline CDR1 is SQVTM and CDR2 is ANQGSEA. Trimming cost V 5 bases and J 1 base; bases outside gene matches: 1. The CDR3 sequence: CSVRTSGNTGELFF. The CDR3 DNA sequence: TGCAGCGTTCGGACTAGCGGGAACACCGGGGAGCTGTTTTTT.

V gene TRBV10-1 combines with J gene TRBJ1-1; TRBD1 aligns across 7 bases. CDR1 is WNHNN and CDR2 is SYGVQD in the germline V gene (reference sequence). This CDR3 has 15 amino acids. Trimming took 2 bases from V and 1 from J; bases not matched to a gene: 4. CDR3 nucleotide sequence: TGCGCCAGCAGTGAGGAGGGACAGCCGAACACTGAAGCTTTCTTT. Its protein product is CASSEEGQPNTEAFF.